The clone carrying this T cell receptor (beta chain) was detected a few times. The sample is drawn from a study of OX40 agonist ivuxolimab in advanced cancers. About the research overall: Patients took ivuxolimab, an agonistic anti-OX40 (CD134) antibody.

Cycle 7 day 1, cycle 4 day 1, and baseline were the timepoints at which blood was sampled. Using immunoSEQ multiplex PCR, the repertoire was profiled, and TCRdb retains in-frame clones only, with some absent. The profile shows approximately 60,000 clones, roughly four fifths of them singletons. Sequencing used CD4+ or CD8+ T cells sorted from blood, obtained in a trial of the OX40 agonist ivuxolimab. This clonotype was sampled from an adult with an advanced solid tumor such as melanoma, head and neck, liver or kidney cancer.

The CDR3 protein is CASSSGSSGGSRETQYF. Written as DNA, the CDR3 is TGTGCCAGCAGCTCAGGTTCCAGCGGGGGAAGCCGGGAGACCCAGTACTTC. The chain links TRBV5-8 to TRBJ2-5; 8 bases are a match to TRBD2. Germline CDR1 reads SGHTS; CDR2 reads YDEGEE. This CDR3 region has 17 residues. Losses at the gene ends were 3 bases for V and 5 bases for J; bases not matched to a gene: 15.